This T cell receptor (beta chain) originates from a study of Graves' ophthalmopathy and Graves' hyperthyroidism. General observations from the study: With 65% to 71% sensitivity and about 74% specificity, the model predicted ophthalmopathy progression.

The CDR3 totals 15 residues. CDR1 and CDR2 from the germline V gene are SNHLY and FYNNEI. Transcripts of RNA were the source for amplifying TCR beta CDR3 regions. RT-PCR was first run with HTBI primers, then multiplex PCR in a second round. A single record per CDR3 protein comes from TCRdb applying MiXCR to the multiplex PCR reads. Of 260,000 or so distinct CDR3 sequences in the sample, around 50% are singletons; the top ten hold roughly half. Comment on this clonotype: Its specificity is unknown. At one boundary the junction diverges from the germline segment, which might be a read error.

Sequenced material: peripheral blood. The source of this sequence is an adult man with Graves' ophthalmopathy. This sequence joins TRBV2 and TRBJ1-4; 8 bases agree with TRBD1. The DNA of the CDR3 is TGTGCCATCAGTGCGACAGGGGTTACGAATGAAAAACTGTTTTTT. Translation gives CAISATGVTNEKLFF.